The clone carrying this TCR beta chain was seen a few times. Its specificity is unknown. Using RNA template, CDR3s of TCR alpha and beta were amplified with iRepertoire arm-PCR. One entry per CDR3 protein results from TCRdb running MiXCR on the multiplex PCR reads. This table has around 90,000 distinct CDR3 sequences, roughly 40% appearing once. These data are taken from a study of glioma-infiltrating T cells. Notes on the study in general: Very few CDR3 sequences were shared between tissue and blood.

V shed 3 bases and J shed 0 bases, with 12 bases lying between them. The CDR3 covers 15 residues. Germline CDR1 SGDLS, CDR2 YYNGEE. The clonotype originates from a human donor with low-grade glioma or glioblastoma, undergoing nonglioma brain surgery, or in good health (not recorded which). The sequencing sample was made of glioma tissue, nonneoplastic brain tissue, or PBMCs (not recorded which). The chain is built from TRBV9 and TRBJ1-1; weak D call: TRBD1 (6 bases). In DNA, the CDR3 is TGTGCCAGCAGCGCGCAGGGGACCATGAACACTGAAGCTTTCTTT. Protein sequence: CASSAQGTMNTEAFF.